What follows is one TCR beta chain and its context. Its antigen is undetermined. The TCR beta cDNA libraries contained unique molecular identifiers. TCRdb processed the PCR reads anew with MiXCR; each CDR3 protein has one entry. Of around 700,000 distinct CDR3 sequences in the sample, 55% to 70% are singletons; the top ten hold around 11%. The data originate from a study of post-analysis software for immune sequencing data. The CDR3 extends over 14 amino acids. Germline V gives CDR1 SQVTM, CDR2 ANQGSEA. The ends lost 2 bases at V and 12 bases at J; junction bases unmatched: 11. Study-wide results and limits: About five TRBV segments appeared more often in patients than in controls, and TRBV5-6, TRBV5-1 and TRBV20-1 were among these.

The chain links TRBV29-1 to TRBJ2-1; 9 bases fit TRBD2. The TCR originated in a girl aged 2 to 9 with multiple sclerosis. Sample: blood. The CDR3 reads CSVEYSGSPLGQFF. The CDR3 bases are TGCAGCGTTGAATATAGCGGGAGTCCTTTGGGGCAGTTCTTC.